What follows are 10 T cell receptor beta chains derived from one specimen sequenced in a study of T cells in tuberculosis. Described time point: new active TB diagnosis, blood taken before or within 7 days of starting treatment. The method was immunoSEQ multiplex PCR; TCRdb's version includes in-frame clones alone and lacks a portion of them. This table has about 49,000 clones, 90% to 95% appearing once. Material: PBMCs, obtained at tuberculosis diagnosis. All receptors derive from an adult with tuberculosis.

The chain employs TRBV5-5 and TRBJ1-2, with D perhaps TRBD1 (6 bases). Germline V CDR1 and CDR2: SGHKS, YYEKEE (reference sequence). Trimming took 0 bases from V and 3 from J, leaving 9 bases between them. CDR3 length: 14 amino acids. CDR3 coding DNA: TGTGCCAGCAGCTTGGGGGGGCCTTACTATGGCTACACCTTC. Translated: CASSLGGPYYGYTF.

The rearrangement links TRBV9 to TRBJ2-2; TRBD2 matches at 9 bases. Germline V gene sequence: CDR1 SGDLS, CDR2 YYNGEE. This CDR3 has 13 amino acids. Trimming removed 4 bases from V and 6 bases from J; junction bases left unmatched: 1. The CDR3 loop is CASSLAGSGELFF. The CDR3, as DNA: TGTGCCAGCAGCCTAGCGGGATCCGGGGAGCTGTTTTTT.

This chain uses TRBV9 with TRBJ2-1, with TRBD2 matching 14 bases. The CDR3 length is 20 residues. Germline-derived CDR1 and CDR2 are SGDLS and YYNGEE. The ends lost 4 bases at V and 4 bases at J; junction bases unmatched: 16. This CDR3 is CASSLRLAGGPFSSYNEQFF. The CDR3 DNA reads as TGTGCCAGCAGCCTCCGACTAGCGGGAGGGCCCTTCAGCTCTTACAATGAGCAGTTCTTC. Full variable domain (remainder filled in from reference TRBV9 and TRBJ2-1): DSGVTQTPKHLITATGQRVTLRCSPRSGDLSVYWYQQSLDQGLQFLIQYYNGEERAKGNILERFSAQQFPDLHSELNLSSLELGDSALYFCASSLRLAGGPFSSYNEQFFGPGTRLTVL.

V is TRBV2 and J is TRBJ2-6; maybe TRBD1 (5 bases). Germline V gene lookup returns CDR1 SNHLY and CDR2 FYNNEI. V lost 4 bases, J lost 2 bases, and 9 bases lay in between. There are 15 residues in the CDR3. CDR3 amino acids: CASSARGAGANVLTF. In DNA, the CDR3 is TGTGCCAGCAGTGCTAGGGGCGCTGGGGCCAACGTCCTGACTTTC.

The chain is built from TRBV7-8 and TRBJ2-7; weak D call: TRBD2 (6 bases). The CDR3 spans 13 residues. Germline V CDR1 and CDR2: SGHVS, FQNEAQ. V was clipped by 5 bases and J by 2 bases, with 10 bases between them. The CDR3 bases are TGTGCCAGCAGCGCCCCGGGGGCCTACGAGCAGTACTTC. It codes for CASSAPGAYEQYF.

The chain uses TRBV9 and TRBJ1-2, with D hard to call. Germline CDR1 SGDLS, CDR2 YYNGEE. This CDR3 contains 13 residues. V lost 0 bases to trimming and J lost 4 bases, with 7 bases between them. The CDR3 region is CASSVDEGYGYTF. DNA for the CDR3: TGTGCCAGCAGCGTAGACGAGGGCTATGGCTACACCTTC.

The V and J genes are TRBV19 and TRBJ1-5; no definite D call. The CDR3 covers 14 residues. Between the trimmed V and J ends, which lost 9 bases and 3 bases, there was a span of 15 bases. Germline V gives CDR1 LNHDA, CDR2 SQIVND (reference sequence). The CDR3 bases are TGTGCCAGCCCGACAAACCGACACAATCAGCCCCAGCATTTT. Protein sequence: CASPTNRHNQPQHF.

This clone came up once. The chain recombines TRBV7-8 with TRBJ2-1; D may be TRBD2 (6 bases). Germline V lookup: CDR1 SGHVS, CDR2 FQNEAQ. V lost 8 bases and J 1 base, leaving 21 bases between the germline ends. CDR3 length: 17 residues. The CDR3 region has the DNA TGTGCCAGCTGTTTTTGGGGCCGGGACTCTTCCTACAATGAGCAGTTCTTC. Encoded protein: CASCFWGRDSSYNEQFF.

The V and J genes are TRBV9 and TRBJ2-1; 9 nucleotides match TRBD2. CDR1 and CDR2 from the germline V gene are SGDLS and YYNGEE. V was clipped by 0 bases and J by 8 bases; unmatched bases: 12. This CDR3 has 17 residues. CDR3 in amino acids: CASSVDPAGGIVDEQFF. As DNA, the CDR3 is TGTGCCAGCAGCGTAGATCCAGCGGGAGGAATTGTTGATGAGCAGTTCTTC. The full variable domain, in which reference TRBV9 and TRBJ2-1 provide the parts outside the CDR3, is DSGVTQTPKHLITATGQRVTLRCSPRSGDLSVYWYQQSLDQGLQFLIQYYNGEERAKGNILERFSAQQFPDLHSELNLSSLELGDSALYFCASSVDPAGGIVDEQFFGPGTRLTVL.

There are a few counts of this clone. The chain couples TRBV2 to TRBJ2-3, with 7 positions matching TRBD2. Per the germline V gene, CDR1 is SNHLY and CDR2 is FYNNEI. CDR3 length: 15 amino acids. V trimming: 7 bases; J trimming: 5 bases; junction bases outside the gene matches: 12. In DNA form, the CDR3 reads TGTGCCAGCATTACTTTTACTAGCGTAATAGATACGCAGTATTTT. Translating gives CASITFTSVIDTQYF.